Sequencing of this T cell receptor beta chain was carried out in a study of control samples from healthy donors and cancer patients. The CDR3 is made up of 13 amino acids. Germline-derived CDR1 and CDR2 are SGHRS and YFSETQ. Trimming removed 0 bases from V and 8 bases from J, with 9 bases in between. Some clones are missing from TCRdb's copy, which holds only in-frame ones; the method was immunoSEQ multiplex PCR. The data contain tens of thousands of clones, 84% of them seen just once; the ten biggest clones take up around 16%. Sequenced sample: blood. This chain uses TRBV5-1 with TRBJ2-1; perhaps TRBD1 as D (5 bases). The source is a man between 45 and 60 years old in good health. The chain's CDR3 is CASSLARAYEQFF. The CDR3 DNA follows: TGCGCCAGCAGCTTGGCCAGGGCTTATGAGCAGTTCTTC.